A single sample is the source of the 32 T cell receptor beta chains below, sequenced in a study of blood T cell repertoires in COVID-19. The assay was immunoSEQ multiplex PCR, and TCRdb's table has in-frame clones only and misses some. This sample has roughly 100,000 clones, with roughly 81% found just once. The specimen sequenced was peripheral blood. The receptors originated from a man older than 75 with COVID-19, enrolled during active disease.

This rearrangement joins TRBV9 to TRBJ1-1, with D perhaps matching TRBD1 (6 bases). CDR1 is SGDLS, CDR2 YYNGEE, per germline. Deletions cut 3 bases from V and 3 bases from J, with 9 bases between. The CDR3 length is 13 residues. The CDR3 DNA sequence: TGTGCCAGCAGCGCAGGGGATGACACTGAAGCTTTCTTT. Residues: CASSAGDDTEAFF. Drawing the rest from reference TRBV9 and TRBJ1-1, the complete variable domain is DSGVTQTPKHLITATGQRVTLRCSPRSGDLSVYWYQQSLDQGLQFLIQYYNGEERAKGNILERFSAQQFPDLHSELNLSSLELGDSALYFCASSAGDDTEAFFGQGTRLTVV.

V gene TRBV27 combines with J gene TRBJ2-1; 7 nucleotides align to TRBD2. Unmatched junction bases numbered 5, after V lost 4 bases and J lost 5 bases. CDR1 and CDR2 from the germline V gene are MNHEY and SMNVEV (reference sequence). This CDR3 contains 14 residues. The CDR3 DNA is TGTGCCAGCAGTTACGCCAGCGGGAACAATGAGCAGTTCTTC. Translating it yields CASSYASGNNEQFF.

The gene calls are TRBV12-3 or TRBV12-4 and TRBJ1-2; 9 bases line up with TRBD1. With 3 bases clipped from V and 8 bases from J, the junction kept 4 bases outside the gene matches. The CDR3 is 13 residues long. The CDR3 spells CASSFGTGIGYTF. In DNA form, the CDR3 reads TGTGCCAGCAGTTTCGGGACAGGGATCGGCTACACCTTC.

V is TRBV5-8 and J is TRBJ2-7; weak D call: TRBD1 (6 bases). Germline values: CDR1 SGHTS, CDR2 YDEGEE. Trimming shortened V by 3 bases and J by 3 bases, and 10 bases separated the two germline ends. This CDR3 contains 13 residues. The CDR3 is CASSWDINYEQYF. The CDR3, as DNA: TGTGCCAGCAGCTGGGACATAAACTACGAGCAGTACTTC.

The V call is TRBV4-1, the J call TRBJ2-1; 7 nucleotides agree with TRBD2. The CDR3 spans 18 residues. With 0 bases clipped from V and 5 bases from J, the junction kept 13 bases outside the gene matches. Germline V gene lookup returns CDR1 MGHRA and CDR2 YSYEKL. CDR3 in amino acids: CASSQEGVAGALDNEQFF. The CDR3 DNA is TGCGCCAGCAGCCAAGAGGGGGTGGCGGGAGCATTGGACAATGAGCAGTTCTTC.

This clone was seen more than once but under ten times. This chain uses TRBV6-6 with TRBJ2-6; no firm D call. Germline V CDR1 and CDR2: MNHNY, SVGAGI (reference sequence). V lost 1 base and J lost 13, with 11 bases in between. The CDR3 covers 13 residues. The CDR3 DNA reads TGTGCCAGCAGTTACTTCGGGTCCCAGGTCCTGACTTTC. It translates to CASSYFGSQVLTF.

CDR3 DNA: TGTGCCAGCAGCAGGGGGCGGCGTGAGACCCAGTACTTC. Its protein is CASSRGRRETQYF. The chain combines TRBV6-5 with TRBJ2-5, with TRBD1 matching 8 bases. Germline CDR1 reads MNHEY; CDR2 reads SVGAGI. CDR3 length: 13 amino acids. V dropped 6 bases and J dropped 5; count of bases not matched to a gene: 5.

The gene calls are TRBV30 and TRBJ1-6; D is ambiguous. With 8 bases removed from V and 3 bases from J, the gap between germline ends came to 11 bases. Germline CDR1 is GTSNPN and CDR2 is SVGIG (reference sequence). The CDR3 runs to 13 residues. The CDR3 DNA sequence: TGTGCCCGCCAGACACTCTATAATTCACCCCTCCACTTT. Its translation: CARQTLYNSPLHF.

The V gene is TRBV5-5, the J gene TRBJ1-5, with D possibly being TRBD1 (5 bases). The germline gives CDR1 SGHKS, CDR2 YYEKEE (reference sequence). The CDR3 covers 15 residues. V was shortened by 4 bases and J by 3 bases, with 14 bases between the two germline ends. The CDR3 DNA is TGTGCCAGCAGCCCCTCCGGGGACTTCAATCAGCCCCAGCATTTT. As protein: CASSPSGDFNQPQHF.

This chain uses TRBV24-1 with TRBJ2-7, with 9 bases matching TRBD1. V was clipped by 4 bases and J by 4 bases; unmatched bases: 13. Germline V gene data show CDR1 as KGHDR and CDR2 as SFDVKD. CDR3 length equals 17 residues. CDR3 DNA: TGTGCCACCAGTGACCCCGGGACAGGGATCAATCCTTACGAGCAGTACTTC. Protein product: CATSDPGTGINPYEQYF.

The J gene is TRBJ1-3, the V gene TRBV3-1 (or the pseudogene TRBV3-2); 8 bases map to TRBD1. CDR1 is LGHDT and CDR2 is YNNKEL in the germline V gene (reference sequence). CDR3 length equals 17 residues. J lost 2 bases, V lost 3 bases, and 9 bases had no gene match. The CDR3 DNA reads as TGTGCCAGCAGCCATTGGGCAGGGGGCTTTACTGGAAACACCATATATTTT. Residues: CASSHWAGGFTGNTIYF.

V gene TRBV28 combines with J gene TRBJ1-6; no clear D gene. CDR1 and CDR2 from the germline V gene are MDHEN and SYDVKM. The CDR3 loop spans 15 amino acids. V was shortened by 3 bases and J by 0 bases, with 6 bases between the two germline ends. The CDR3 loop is CASSLSGSYNSPLHF. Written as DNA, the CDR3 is TGTGCCAGCAGTTTGAGCGGCTCCTATAATTCACCCCTCCACTTT. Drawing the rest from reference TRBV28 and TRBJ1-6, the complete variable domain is DVKVTQSSRYLVKRTGEKVFLECVQDMDHENMFWYRQDPGLGLRLIYFSYDVKMKEKGDIPEGYSVSREKKERFSLILESASTNQTSMYLCASSLSGSYNSPLHFGNGTRLTVT.

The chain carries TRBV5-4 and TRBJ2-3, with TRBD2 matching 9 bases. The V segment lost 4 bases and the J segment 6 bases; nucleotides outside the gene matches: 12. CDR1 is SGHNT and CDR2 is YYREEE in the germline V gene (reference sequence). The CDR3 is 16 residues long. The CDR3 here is CASSRGLAGERDTQYF. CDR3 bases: TGTGCCAGCAGCAGGGGTTTAGCGGGAGAAAGGGATACGCAGTATTTT.

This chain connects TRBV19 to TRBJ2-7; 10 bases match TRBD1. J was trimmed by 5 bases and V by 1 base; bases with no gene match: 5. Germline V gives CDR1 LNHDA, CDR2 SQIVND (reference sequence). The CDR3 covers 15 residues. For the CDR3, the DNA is TGTGCCAGTAGTATAGGACAGGGGGCGTCGGACGAGCAGTACTTC. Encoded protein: CASSIGQGASDEQYF.

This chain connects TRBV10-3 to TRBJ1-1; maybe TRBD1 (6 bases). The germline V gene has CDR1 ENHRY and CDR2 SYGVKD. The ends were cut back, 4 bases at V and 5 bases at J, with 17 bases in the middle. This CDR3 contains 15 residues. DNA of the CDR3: TGTGCCATCAGTGTAGAGGGCATGAGGGGGACTGAAGCTTTCTTT. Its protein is CAISVEGMRGTEAFF.

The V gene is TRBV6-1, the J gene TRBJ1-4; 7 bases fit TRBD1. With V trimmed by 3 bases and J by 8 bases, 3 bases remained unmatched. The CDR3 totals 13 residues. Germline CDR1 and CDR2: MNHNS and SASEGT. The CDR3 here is CASSEGTVEKLFF. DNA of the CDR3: TGTGCCAGCAGTGAGGGGACAGTCGAAAAACTGTTTTTT.

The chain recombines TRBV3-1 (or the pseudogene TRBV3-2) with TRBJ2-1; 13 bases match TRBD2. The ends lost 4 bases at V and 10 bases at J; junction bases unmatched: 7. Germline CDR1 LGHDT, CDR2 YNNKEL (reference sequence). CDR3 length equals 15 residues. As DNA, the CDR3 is TGTGCCAGCAGCCCGCGACTAGCGGGGGGACCAGAGCAGTTCTTC. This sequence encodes CASSPRLAGGPEQFF.

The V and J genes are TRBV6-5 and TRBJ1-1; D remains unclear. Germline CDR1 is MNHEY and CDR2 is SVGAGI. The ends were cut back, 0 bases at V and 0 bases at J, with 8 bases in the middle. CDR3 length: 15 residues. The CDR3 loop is CASSYSPHLNTEAFF. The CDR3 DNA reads TGTGCCAGCAGTTACTCGCCGCACTTGAACACTGAAGCTTTCTTT.

The CDR3 DNA is TGTGCCAGCAGTGAAACCAGGGGGCCTCGGGCCATAATGGGGTTCTTC. Amino acids: CASSETRGPRAIMGFF. The chain employs TRBV2 and TRBJ2-1, with TRBD1 matching over 8 bases. Per germline, CDR1 SNHLY and CDR2 FYNNEI. V lost 2 bases and J lost 15; bases outside the gene matches: 18. This CDR3 comprises 16 residues. Full variable domain (outside the CDR3, taken from reference TRBV2 and TRBJ2-1): EPEVTQTPSHQVTQMGQEVILRCVPISNHLYFYWYRQILGQKVEFLVSFYNNEISEKSEIFDDQFSVERPDGSNFTLKIRSTKLEDSAMYFCASSETRGPRAIMGFFGPGTRLTVL.

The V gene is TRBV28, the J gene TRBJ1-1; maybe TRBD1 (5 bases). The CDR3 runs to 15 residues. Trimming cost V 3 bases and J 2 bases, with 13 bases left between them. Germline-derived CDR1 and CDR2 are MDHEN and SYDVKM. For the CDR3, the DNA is TGTGCCAGCAGTTTGGTAGCAGGGTCCAACACTGAAGCTTTCTTT. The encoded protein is CASSLVAGSNTEAFF.

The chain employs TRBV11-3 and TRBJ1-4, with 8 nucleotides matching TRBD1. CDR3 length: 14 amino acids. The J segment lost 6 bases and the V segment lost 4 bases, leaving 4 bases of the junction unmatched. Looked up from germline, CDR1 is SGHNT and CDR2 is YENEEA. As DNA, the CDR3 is TGTGCCAGCAGCTCAACAGGGGGTGATGAAAAACTGTTTTTT. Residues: CASSSTGGDEKLFF.

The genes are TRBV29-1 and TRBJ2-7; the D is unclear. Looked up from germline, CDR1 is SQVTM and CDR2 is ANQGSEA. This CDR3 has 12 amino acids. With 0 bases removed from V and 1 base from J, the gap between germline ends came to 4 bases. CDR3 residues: CSVEDRSYEQYF. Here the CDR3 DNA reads TGCAGCGTTGAAGATCGGTCCTACGAGCAGTACTTC.

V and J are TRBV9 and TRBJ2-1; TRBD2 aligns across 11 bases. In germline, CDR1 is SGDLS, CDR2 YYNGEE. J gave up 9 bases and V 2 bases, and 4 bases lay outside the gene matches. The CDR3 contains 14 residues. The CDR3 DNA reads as TGTGCCAGCAGCGTTAGCGGGGGGGCGTCTGAGCAGTTCTTC. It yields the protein CASSVSGGASEQFF.

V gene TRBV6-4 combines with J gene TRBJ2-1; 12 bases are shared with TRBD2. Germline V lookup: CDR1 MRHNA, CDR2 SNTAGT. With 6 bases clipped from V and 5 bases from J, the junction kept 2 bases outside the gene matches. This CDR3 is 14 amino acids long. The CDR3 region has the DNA TGTGCCAGCAGGCGACTAGCGGGAGACAATGAGCAGTTCTTC. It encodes CASRRLAGDNEQFF.

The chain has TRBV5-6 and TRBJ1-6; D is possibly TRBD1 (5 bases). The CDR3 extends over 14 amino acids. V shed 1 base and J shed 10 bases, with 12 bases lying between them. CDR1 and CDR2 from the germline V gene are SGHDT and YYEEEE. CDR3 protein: CASSLRGRGSPLHF. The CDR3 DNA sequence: TGTGCCAGCAGCTTGAGGGGAAGAGGCTCACCCCTCCACTTT. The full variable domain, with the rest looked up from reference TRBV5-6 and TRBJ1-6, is DAGVTQSPTHLIKTRGQQVTLRCSPKSGHDTVSWYQQALGQGPQFIFQYYEEEERQRGNFPDRFSGHQFPNYSSELNVNALLLGDSALYLCASSLRGRGSPLHFGNGTRLTVT.

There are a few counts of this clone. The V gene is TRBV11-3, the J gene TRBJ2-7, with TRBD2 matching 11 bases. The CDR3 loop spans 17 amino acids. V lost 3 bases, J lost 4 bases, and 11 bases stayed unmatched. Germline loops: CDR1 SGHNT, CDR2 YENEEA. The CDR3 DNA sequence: TGTGCCAGCAGCTTTAGCGGGAGGGCCTGGGGGTGTTACGAGCAGTACTTC. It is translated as CASSFSGRAWGCYEQYF.

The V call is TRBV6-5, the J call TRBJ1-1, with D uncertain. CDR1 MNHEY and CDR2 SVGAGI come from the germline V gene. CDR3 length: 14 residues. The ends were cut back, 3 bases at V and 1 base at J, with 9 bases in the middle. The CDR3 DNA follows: TGTGCCAGCAGTTATTGGCAGGCGAACACTGAAGCTTTCTTT. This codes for CASSYWQANTEAFF.

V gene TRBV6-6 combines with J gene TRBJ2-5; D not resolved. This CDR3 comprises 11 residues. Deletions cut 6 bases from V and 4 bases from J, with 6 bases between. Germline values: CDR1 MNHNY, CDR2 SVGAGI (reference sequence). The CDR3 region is CASRARETQYF. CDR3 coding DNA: TGTGCCAGCAGGGCCAGAGAGACCCAGTACTTC.

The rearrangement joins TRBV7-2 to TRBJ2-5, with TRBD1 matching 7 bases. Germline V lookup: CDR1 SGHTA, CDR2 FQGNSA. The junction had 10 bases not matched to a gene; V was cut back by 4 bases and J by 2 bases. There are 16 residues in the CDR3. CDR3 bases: TGTGCCAGCAGCTCATTCCCTAGGGGGCGGCAAGAGACCCAGTACTTC. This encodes CASSSFPRGRQETQYF.

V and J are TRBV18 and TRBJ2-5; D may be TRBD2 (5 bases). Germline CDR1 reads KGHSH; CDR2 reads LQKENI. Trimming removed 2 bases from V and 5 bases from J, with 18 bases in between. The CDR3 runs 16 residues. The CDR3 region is CASSPEGAGNWETQYF. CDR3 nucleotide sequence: TGTGCCAGCTCACCAGAGGGAGCCGGGAACTGGGAGACCCAGTACTTC.

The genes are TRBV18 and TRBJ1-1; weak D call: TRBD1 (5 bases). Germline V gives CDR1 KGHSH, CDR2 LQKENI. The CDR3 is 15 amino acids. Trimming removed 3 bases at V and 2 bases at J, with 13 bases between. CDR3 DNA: TGTGCCAGCTCACCCCGTTGGGGGGAAAACACTGAAGCTTTCTTT. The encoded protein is CASSPRWGENTEAFF.

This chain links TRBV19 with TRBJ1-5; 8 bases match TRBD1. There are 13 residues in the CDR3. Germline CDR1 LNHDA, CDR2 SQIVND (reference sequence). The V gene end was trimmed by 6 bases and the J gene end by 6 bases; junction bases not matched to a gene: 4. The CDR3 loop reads CASRTGEGQPQHF. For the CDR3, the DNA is TGTGCCAGTAGGACAGGGGAGGGTCAGCCCCAGCATTTT.